These 4 T cell receptor beta chains originate from one sample sequenced in a study of beta chain features in type 1 diabetes. The isolated RNA, all of it, was reverse transcribed, so expressed TCRB transcripts were what got sequenced. Here immunoSEQ multiplex PCR was the method, and the copy in TCRdb shows in-frame clones only, minus some. The table lists about 240,000 clones, more than 11% of them singletons. Whole-study results and caveats: Among all four CD4+ subsets, Type 1 diabetes patients had TCRB CDR3s that were moderately but significantly shorter.

For these TCRs, the target antigens are not known. Sequenced sample: naive CD4+ T cells from blood. The receptors originated from a man younger than 45 with type 1 diabetes.

This clone was picked up a small number of times. One end of the junction fails to match germline, which may point to a read error. The V call is TRBV30, the J call TRBJ1-5; 10 bases are a match to TRBD1. Germline assignment: CDR1 GTSNPN and CDR2 SVGIG (reference sequence). This CDR3 spans 15 amino acids. CDR3 loop: CAWSQTTGGNQPQHF. CDR3 bases: TGTGCCTGGAGTCAAACGACAGGGGGCAACCAGCCCCAGCATTTT.

A few counts support this clone. The rearrangement joins TRBV5-1 to TRBJ1-5; tentatively, D is TRBD1 (5 bases). Per germline, CDR1 SGHRS and CDR2 YFSETQ. V was trimmed by 0 bases and J by 2 bases, leaving 9 bases between them. This CDR3 is 15 amino acids long. The CDR3 bases are TGCGCCAGCAGCTTGGATACGACAGGCAATCAGCCCCAGCATTTT. Its translation is CASSLDTTGNQPQHF.

The CDR3 DNA follows: TGTGCCAGCAGCTTAGGAAGAGAGGGCTATGGCTACACCTTC. It is translated as CASSLGREGYGYTF. The chain recombines TRBV11-2 with TRBJ1-2; no definite D call. Trimming took 1 base from V and 4 from J, leaving 10 bases between them. Per the germline V gene, CDR1 is SGHAT and CDR2 is FQNNGV. This CDR3 spans 14 amino acids.

V gene TRBV6-5 combines with J gene TRBJ1-2; 8 nucleotides line up with TRBD1. CDR1 and CDR2 (germline): MNHEY, SVGAGI. V was clipped by 6 bases and J by 3 bases; unmatched bases: 6. CDR3 size: 14 residues. The CDR3 DNA follows: TGTGCCAGCAGCCCAGGGGGCGCGGACTATGGCTACACCTTC. Its translation is CASSPGGADYGYTF.